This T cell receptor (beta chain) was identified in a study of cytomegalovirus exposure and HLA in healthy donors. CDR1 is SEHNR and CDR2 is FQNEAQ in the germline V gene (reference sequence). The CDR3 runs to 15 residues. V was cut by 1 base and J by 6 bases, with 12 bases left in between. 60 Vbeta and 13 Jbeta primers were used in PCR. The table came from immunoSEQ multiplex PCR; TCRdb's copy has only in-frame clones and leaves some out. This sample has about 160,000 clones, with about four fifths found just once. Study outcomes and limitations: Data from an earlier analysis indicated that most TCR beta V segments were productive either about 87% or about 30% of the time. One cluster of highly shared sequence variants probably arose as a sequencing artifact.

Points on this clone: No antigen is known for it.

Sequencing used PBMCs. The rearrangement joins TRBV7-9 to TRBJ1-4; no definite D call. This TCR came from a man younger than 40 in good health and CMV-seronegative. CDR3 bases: TGTGCCAGCAGCTTAGGGTATCAGGAGGATGAAAAACTGTTTTTT. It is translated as CASSLGYQEDEKLFF. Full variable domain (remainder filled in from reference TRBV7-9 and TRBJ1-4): DTGVSQNPRHKITKRGQNVTFRCDPISEHNRLYWYRQTLGQGPEFLTYFQNEAQLEKSRLLSDRFSAERPKGSFSTLEIQRTEQGDSAMYLCASSLGYQEDEKLFFGSGTQLSVL.